Listed here is a single T cell receptor (beta chain). Antigen: not known. The data were obtained in a study of sequential checkpoint blockade in melanoma. On the study more broadly: Each arm's sequence ended with maintenance nivolumab. Under 95 pretreatment tumor DNA samples were TCRβ immunosequenced. Points from the study as a whole: Patients with week-13 increases in T-cell fraction and clonality benefited about 30 times more often.

Stated treatment: randomized to nivolumab then ipilimumab (arm A) or the reverse (arm B). No patient had prior DNA-damaging chemotherapy. Germline lookup yields CDR1 WNHNN and CDR2 SYGVQD (reference sequence). This CDR3 is built from 16 residues. Trimming pared 3 bases from V and 3 bases from J, leaving 15 bases between. Sequencing used immunoSEQ multiplex PCR; TCRdb keeps in-frame clones, though not all of them. The table records about 9,300 clones, roughly 29% of them present only once. The sequence was collected from a human donor with melanoma. The sample here was tumor tissue (inferred from file names), taken from a patient given nivolumab and ipilimumab in sequence. V gene TRBV10-1 combines with J gene TRBJ1-5, with a possible D match to TRBD1 (5 bases). The CDR3 loop is CASSEGGLGTNQPQHF. The DNA for the CDR3 is TGCGCCAGCAGTGAAGGAGGGCTAGGGACCAATCAGCCCCAGCATTTT.